This TCR beta chain was captured in a study of radiotherapy plus CTLA-4 blockade in lung cancer. CDR3 length: 13 residues. Germline V gene data show CDR1 as SGHRS and CDR2 as YFSETQ. Trimming shortened V by 0 bases and J by 9 bases, and 7 bases separated the two germline ends. The assay was immunoSEQ multiplex PCR, and TCRdb's table has in-frame clones only and misses some. The sample has approximately 35,000 clones; approximately 85% are singletons. The rearrangement joins TRBV5-1 to TRBJ1-6; D remains unclear. The sequencing used peripheral blood, collected from a patient treated with radiotherapy plus ipilimumab. The clonotype originates from a human donor with non-small cell lung cancer who had stable disease on radiotherapy plus ipilimumab. The CDR3 DNA sequence: TGCGCCAGCAGCTTGGATCGGGGTTCACCCCTCCACTTT. This translates into CASSLDRGSPLHF.